One T cell receptor beta chain is described in this entry. The entry originates in a study of blood T cell repertoires in COVID-19. Profiling relied on immunoSEQ multiplex PCR, and the TCRdb table lists in-frame clones only, not all of them. The table shows 95,000 to 150,000 clones, with roughly 77% occurring only once. The CDR3 extends over 17 amino acids. Germline V gives CDR1 SGHTA, CDR2 FQGTGA. V was pared by 3 bases and J by 7 bases, with 12 bases of the junction left unmatched. The J gene is TRBJ2-1, the V gene TRBV7-3; 10 nucleotides agree with TRBD2. This clonotype was sampled from a man between 60 and 75 years old with active or convalescent COVID-19. The source material was peripheral blood. CDR3 bases: TGTGCCAGCAGCTTTAATGGCGCGAGCGGGAGGGTGAATGAGCAGTTCTTC. It encodes CASSFNGASGRVNEQFF.